Listed here are 26 T cell receptor beta chains from one sample, sequenced in a study of T cell responses to AZD1222 COVID-19 vaccine. Assay used: immunoSEQ multiplex PCR; TCRdb lists only in-frame clones, some missing. This table has about 110,000 clones, about 82% appearing once. The sequenced sample was peripheral blood, obtained on day 0 of AZD1222 vaccination. These TCRs come from an adult in good health.

V usage is TRBV4-1 and J usage is TRBJ2-7; 7 nucleotides align to TRBD1. Germline CDR1 is MGHRA and CDR2 is YSYEKL. The CDR3 loop spans 12 amino acids. Unmatched junction bases numbered 7, after V lost 8 bases and J lost 6 bases. In nucleotides, the CDR3 is TGCGCCAGCGGCAATTCAGGGGGCGAGCAGTACTTC. Protein: CASGNSGGEQYF.

This rearrangement joins TRBV28 to TRBJ2-1, with D perhaps TRBD1 (6 bases). V was trimmed by 7 bases and J by 9 bases, leaving 22 bases between them. The CDR3 is 15 amino acids. Germline V gene sequence: CDR1 MDHEN, CDR2 SYDVKM. In DNA, the CDR3 is TGTGCCAGCACCCACCAGGCTCTTGGGGACACTGAGCAGTTCTTC. Translating gives CASTHQALGDTEQFF.

V and J are TRBV6-1 and TRBJ2-7; D gene ambiguous. Germline CDR1 MNHNS, CDR2 SASEGT. CDR3 length: 15 amino acids. V was cut by 1 base and J by 0 bases, with 10 bases left in between. The CDR3 DNA reads TGTGCCAGCAGTGAAGTGGGCACCCCCTCCTACGAGCAGTACTTC. This encodes CASSEVGTPSYEQYF.

The rearrangement joins TRBV5-1 to TRBJ1-1; TRBD1 aligns across 11 bases. Germline loops: CDR1 SGHRS, CDR2 YFSETQ. The V gene end was trimmed by 0 bases and the J gene end by 10 bases; junction bases not matched to a gene: 5. This CDR3 has 14 residues. Here the CDR3 DNA reads TGCGCCAGCAGCTTGGGGACAGGGGGCCAGGGAGCTTTCTTT. Translated: CASSLGTGGQGAFF.

This clone was detected only once. V usage is TRBV3-1 (or the pseudogene TRBV3-2) and J usage is TRBJ2-2, with TRBD1 as a possible D gene (6 bases). Trimming took 3 bases from V and 5 from J, leaving 10 bases between them. There are 14 residues in the CDR3. Germline V CDR1 and CDR2: LGHDT, YNNKEL (reference sequence). This CDR3 is CASSHPGQTGELFF. DNA for the CDR3: TGTGCCAGCAGCCATCCAGGACAGACCGGGGAGCTGTTTTTT.

The genes are TRBV30 and TRBJ2-7, with D tentatively TRBD1 (5 bases). Germline V lookup: CDR1 GTSNPN, CDR2 SVGIG (reference sequence). Trimming took off 4 bases at V and 3 bases at J, with 22 bases between the two ends. This CDR3 spans 16 amino acids. CDR3 amino acids: CAWMPGWTLKGYEQYF. The CDR3 region has the DNA TGTGCCTGGATGCCCGGATGGACATTAAAGGGCTACGAGCAGTACTTC.

The chain carries TRBV28 and TRBJ2-7; 15 nucleotides line up with TRBD2. The germline gives CDR1 MDHEN, CDR2 SYDVKM. Unmatched junction bases numbered 12, after V lost 2 bases and J lost 4 bases. This CDR3 region has 19 residues. CDR3 amino acids: CASSLPGTSGGPERYEQYF. In nucleotides, the CDR3 is TGTGCCAGCAGTTTACCCGGGACTAGCGGGGGGCCGGAGAGGTACGAGCAGTACTTC.

The chain combines TRBV28 with TRBJ1-1, with 8 bases identical to TRBD1. In germline, CDR1 is MDHEN, CDR2 SYDVKM. The CDR3 sequence is 14 residues long. V shed 6 bases, J shed 8 bases, and the junction held 11 bases outside the gene matches. The CDR3 coding sequence is TGTGCCAGCAGCTGGACTACAGGGGGGACGGAAGCTTTCTTT. Its protein product is CASSWTTGGTEAFF.

The V and J genes are TRBV29-1 and TRBJ2-5, with D possibly matching TRBD2 (6 bases). Trimming took off 7 bases at V and 5 bases at J, with 14 bases between the two ends. Germline CDR1 reads SQVTM; CDR2 reads ANQGSEA. The CDR3 spans 12 residues. CDR3 in DNA: TGCAGCGGGGGCCAGCGGGCCGAGACCCAGTACTTC. Translated: CSGGQRAETQYF.

The chain couples TRBV28 to TRBJ1-5, with D possibly being TRBD1 (5 bases). The CDR3 runs to 13 residues. Germline lookup yields CDR1 MDHEN and CDR2 SYDVKM. V gave up 5 bases and J gave up 5 bases, with 10 bases separating them. CDR3 DNA sequence: TGTGCCAGCAGTCAAAGGGGTGATCAGCCCCAGCATTTT. It translates to CASSQRGDQPQHF.

V and J are TRBV5-1 and TRBJ2-3; perhaps TRBD2 as D (5 bases). V shed 4 bases and J shed 4 bases, with 13 bases lying between them. The CDR3 has 14 residues. Germline V lookup: CDR1 SGHRS, CDR2 YFSETQ. The chain's CDR3 is CASSPSRGPDTQYF. The CDR3, as DNA: TGCGCCAGCAGCCCCTCACGGGGTCCAGATACGCAGTATTTT.

The chain couples TRBV5-1 to TRBJ1-2; 7 bases map to TRBD1. Germline-derived CDR1 and CDR2 are SGHRS and YFSETQ. This CDR3 is built from 15 residues. With V trimmed by 0 bases and J by 3 bases, 5 bases remained unmatched. In nucleotides, the CDR3 is TGCGCCAGCAGCTTGGAGGGACAGTTCTACTATGGCTACACCTTC. This codes for CASSLEGQFYYGYTF.

The V and J genes are TRBV5-4 and TRBJ1-6; 7 bases line up with TRBD1. The germline V gene has CDR1 SGHNT and CDR2 YYREEE (reference sequence). With 2 bases clipped from V and 7 bases from J, the junction kept 9 bases outside the gene matches. This CDR3 is 16 amino acids long. The CDR3 region is CASSFRGPSKNSPLHF. The DNA for the CDR3 is TGTGCCAGCAGCTTTAGGGGGCCGTCTAAAAATTCACCCCTCCACTTT.

In the case of this clone: The junction does not match germline at one end; this may be a read error. The V call is TRBV2, the J call TRBJ2-7; D perhaps matches TRBD1 (5 bases). This CDR3 has 12 residues. Germline-derived CDR1 and CDR2 are SNHLY and FYNNEI. The CDR3: CASSGAPYEQYF. In nucleotides, the CDR3 is TGTGCCAGTAGTGGGGCCCCCTACGAGCAGTACTTC.

The chain joins TRBV25-1 to TRBJ1-6, with TRBD1 matching 7 bases. The CDR3 runs to 15 residues. After removal of 2 bases from V and 9 bases from J, the junction contained 7 bases not matched to a gene. CDR1 MGHDK and CDR2 SYGVNS come from the germline V gene. CDR3 nucleotide sequence: TGTGCCAGCAGTGAAAACACAGGGGTTCGTTCACCCCTCCACTTT. It yields the protein CASSENTGVRSPLHF.

The chain recombines TRBV19 with TRBJ1-6; D is uncertain. V gave up 3 bases and J gave up 8 bases, with 14 bases separating them. CDR3 length: 15 amino acids. Germline CDR1 reads LNHDA; CDR2 reads SQIVND (reference sequence). The CDR3 protein is CASSIGLGRDSPLHF. In DNA form, the CDR3 reads TGTGCCAGTAGTATCGGGCTGGGAAGGGATTCACCCCTCCACTTT.

The chain combines TRBV7-3 with TRBJ2-7; 8 bases align to TRBD1. Germline CDR1 is SGHTA and CDR2 is FQGTGA. Germline trimming cut 2 bases from V and 3 bases from J; bases unmatched to any gene: 0. This CDR3 spans 13 amino acids. In DNA, the CDR3 is TGTGCCAGCAGCTTAGACAGGGGCTACGAGCAGTACTTC. Encoded protein: CASSLDRGYEQYF.

The chain employs TRBV13 and TRBJ2-7; a weak D match, TRBD1 (6 bases). Germline-derived CDR1 and CDR2 are PRHDT and FYEKMQ (reference sequence). Trimming took off 5 bases at V and 5 bases at J, with 16 bases between the two ends. The CDR3 spans 14 residues. The DNA of the CDR3 is TGTGCCAGCAGCCAGAGGGTTGAGGGGGACGAGCAGTACTTC. Translation gives CASSQRVEGDEQYF.

The rearrangement uses TRBV14 and TRBJ2-1; D is undetermined. Germline assignment: CDR1 SGHDN and CDR2 FVKESK. The CDR3 sequence is 14 residues long. Trimming left V 4 bases short and J 0 bases short, with 7 bases between. CDR3 amino acids: CASSRVSSYNEQFF. CDR3 DNA sequence: TGTGCCAGCAGCCGAGTATCCTCCTACAATGAGCAGTTCTTC.

The chain carries TRBV7-2 and TRBJ2-7, with a weak D call TRBD2 (7 bases). Trimming stripped 1 base from V and 0 bases from J, with 13 bases between. The CDR3 has 16 residues. The V gene's germline CDR1 is SGHTA and CDR2 FQGNSA. CDR3 in amino acids: CASSLGGRGPSYEQYF. DNA of the CDR3: TGTGCCAGCAGCTTAGGAGGGCGGGGGCCCTCCTACGAGCAGTACTTC.

The CDR3 DNA reads as TGCGCCAGCAGCCACTTCCTAGCGGGGGGAGGCGGGGAGCTGTTTTTT. As protein: CASSHFLAGGGGELFF. The chain recombines TRBV4-1 with TRBJ2-2; 11 positions match TRBD2. V lost 3 bases and J lost 7; bases outside the gene matches: 7. CDR3 length equals 16 residues. In germline, CDR1 is MGHRA, CDR2 YSYEKL.

This clone was seen ten or more times. The chain carries TRBV28 and TRBJ2-7; D possibly matches TRBD1 or TRBD2 (5 bases each). There are 15 residues in the CDR3. V shed 7 bases and J shed 6 bases, with 22 bases lying between them. CDR1 and CDR2 from the germline V gene are MDHEN and SYDVKM. Written as DNA, the CDR3 is TGTGCCAGCACCGAAGGGACGGGGCCCCTAGTCGAGCAGTACTTC. It encodes CASTEGTGPLVEQYF.

The rearrangement uses TRBV27 and TRBJ1-3; the D gene is possibly TRBD1 (5 bases). The germline V gene encodes CDR1 MNHEY and CDR2 SMNVEV (reference sequence). The CDR3 totals 14 residues. The V end lost 6 bases, the J end lost 8 bases, and 17 bases lay between the germline ends. CDR3 nucleotide sequence: TGTGCCAGCAGCCCCCGACTCGGGGGGGACACCATATATTTT. Translating gives CASSPRLGGDTIYF.

Remarks on this clone: Other DNA sequences in this sample translate to the same CDR3. The genes are TRBV6-4 and TRBJ1-2; D remains ambiguous. Germline V gene lookup returns CDR1 MRHNA and CDR2 SNTAGT. The CDR3 has 14 amino acids. Trimming pared 0 bases from V and 8 bases from J, leaving 13 bases between. The CDR3 DNA reads TGTGCCAGCAGTGACTCAAGCGGAGCGGGCGGCTACACCTTC. Translation gives CASSDSSGAGGYTF.

The chain joins TRBV11-2 to TRBJ2-7, with D tentatively TRBD1 (5 bases). In germline, CDR1 is SGHAT, CDR2 FQNNGV. V lost 6 bases, J lost 2 bases, and 14 bases lay in between. This CDR3 has 14 amino acids. CDR3 amino acids: CASSGAGITYEQYF. As DNA, the CDR3 is TGTGCCAGCAGTGGGGCAGGGATCACCTACGAGCAGTACTTC. Full variable domain (missing parts from reference TRBV11-2 and TRBJ2-7): EAGVAQSPRYKIIEKRQSVAFWCNPISGHATLYWYQQILGQGPKLLIQFQNNGVVDDSQLPKDRFSAERLKGVDSTLKIQPAKLEDSAVYLCASSGAGITYEQYFGPGTRLTVT.

The rearrangement uses TRBV11-1 and TRBJ2-5; no reliable D call. Per germline, CDR1 SGHAT and CDR2 FQDESV (reference sequence). There are 15 residues in the CDR3. V lost 2 bases and J 5 bases, leaving 15 bases between the germline ends. DNA of the CDR3: TGTGCCAGCAGCTTATGGGATGGCGGTTGGGAGACCCAGTACTTC. It specifies CASSLWDGGWETQYF.